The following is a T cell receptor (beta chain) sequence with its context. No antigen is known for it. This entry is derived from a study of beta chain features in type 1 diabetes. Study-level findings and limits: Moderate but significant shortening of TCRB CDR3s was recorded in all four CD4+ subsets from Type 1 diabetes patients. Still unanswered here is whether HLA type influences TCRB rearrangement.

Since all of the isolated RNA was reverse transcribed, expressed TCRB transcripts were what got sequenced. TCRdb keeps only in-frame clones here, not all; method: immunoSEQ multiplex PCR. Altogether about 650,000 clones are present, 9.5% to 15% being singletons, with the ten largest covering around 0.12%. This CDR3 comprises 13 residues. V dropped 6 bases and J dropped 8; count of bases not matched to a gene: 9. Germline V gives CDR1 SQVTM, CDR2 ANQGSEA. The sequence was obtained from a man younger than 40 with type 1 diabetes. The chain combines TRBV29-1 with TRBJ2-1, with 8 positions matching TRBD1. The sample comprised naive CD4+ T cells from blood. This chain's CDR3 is CSVGRDRGDEQFF. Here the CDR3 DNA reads TGCAGCGTGGGCCGTGACAGGGGCGATGAGCAGTTCTTC.